These 7 T cell receptor beta chains share one sample of origin, sequenced in a study of tumor-infiltrating lymphocytes in primary liver carcinoma. Unsorted whole blood supplied the RNA, and germline DNA was extracted too. From roughly 500 ng total RNA, TCR beta cDNA was generated with a primer in the constant region. Libraries for TCR beta were built through three nested multiplex PCR rounds, which together made up a slightly modified ARM-PCR procedure. With TRBV1-TRBV30 forward primers and a C-beta reverse primer, the first two PCR rounds were run for around 10 cycles each. MiXCR, run by TCRdb on the multiplex PCR reads, gives a single entry per CDR3 protein. The sample contains approximately 330,000 distinct CDR3 sequences, about two thirds of which appear only once. Sequencing was performed on peripheral blood. Every receptor here comes from a man aged 40-49 years with primary liver carcinoma and hepatitis B virus infection.

As to this clonotype: Since the CDR3 does not end with the conserved phenylalanine or tryptophan, this likely comes from a read error. V and J are TRBV11-1 and TRBJ1-3; possibly TRBD1 for D (5 bases). Per the germline V gene, CDR1 is SGHAT and CDR2 is FQDESV (reference sequence). The CDR3 is 17 amino acids. The CDR3 DNA follows: TGTGCCAGCAGCCGTGGACGGGACCTCATCTCTGGAAACACTATATATTCT. This encodes CASSRGRDLISGNTIYS.

In the case of this clonotype: An end of the junction differs from the germline gene, which may be a read error. This rearrangement joins TRBV29-1 to TRBJ2-2; perhaps TRBD1 as D (5 bases). The CDR3 loop spans 13 amino acids. The germline CDR1 and CDR2 sequences are SQVTM and ANQGSEA. The CDR3 DNA reads TGCGGCGCCGAGGCAGGGAAAACCGGTGAGCTGTTCTTT. This encodes CGAEAGKTGELFF.

CDR3 protein: CANRGLAGEGNEQFF. CDR3 DNA: TGTGCCAACAGGGGGCTAGCGGGAGAGGGAAATGAGCAGTTCTTC. The chain couples TRBV6-5 to TRBJ2-1, with D tentatively TRBD2 (10 bases). V lost 10 bases and J 7 bases, leaving 23 bases between the germline ends. Germline-derived CDR1 and CDR2 are MNHEY and SVGAGI. The CDR3 extends over 15 amino acids.

The gene calls are TRBV6-1 and TRBJ2-5, with TRBD1 identical over 9 bases. CDR1 is MNHNS, CDR2 SASEGT, per germline. The CDR3 has 18 residues. V dropped 6 bases and J dropped 5; count of bases not matched to a gene: 19. The CDR3 bases are TGTGCCAGCAGACCTGCCGGGACAGGGTCCCCTAGACTGGAGACCCAGTACTTC. It codes for CASRPAGTGSPRLETQYF.

This clonotype has more than one count but fewer than ten. J is TRBJ2-3 and V is TRBV4-2, with TRBD2 identical over 9 bases. The V and J ends lost 0 bases and 2 bases, in that order; junction bases with no gene match: 6. CDR3 size: 17 residues. The germline V gene encodes CDR1 LGHNA and CDR2 YNFKEQ. CDR3 sequence reads: CASSQDWRTSDTDTQYF. The CDR3, as DNA: TGTGCCAGCAGCCAAGATTGGAGGACTAGCGACACAGATACGCAGTATTTT.

The chain uses TRBV11-2 and TRBJ2-1; D is ambiguous. The CDR3 has 16 residues. CDR1 is SGHAT and CDR2 is FQNNGV in the germline V gene. V lost 2 bases and J 12 bases, leaving 23 bases between the germline ends. DNA for the CDR3: TGTGCCAGCAGCTTAATGTCGGGCCTGATTATCGATGGGCAGTTCTTC. It is translated as CASSLMSGLIIDGQFF.

This clonotype was recorded once. At one of its ends the junction is not consistent with the germline gene, which may arise from a read error. The chain joins TRBV11-2 to TRBJ1-3; D is unresolved. Germline lookup yields CDR1 SGHAT and CDR2 FQNNGV. There are 17 residues in the CDR3. CDR3 nucleotide sequence: TGTGCCAGCAGTTTAGTTGCGCTGTCCAACTCTGGAAACACCATATATTTT. This translates into CASSLVALSNSGNTIYF.